This T cell receptor beta chain was observed in a study of human thymus T cells. Healthy Finnish infants undergoing corrective surgery for congenital heart defects provided the donor material. During surgery, about 0.45-1 mL peripheral blood was drawn from four of eight donors. CDR1 is SNHLY and CDR2 is FYNNEI in the germline V gene. This CDR3 is 16 amino acids long. The junction had 10 bases not matched to a gene; V was cut back by 11 bases and J by 3 bases. Using immunoSEQ multiplex PCR, the repertoire was profiled, and TCRdb retains in-frame clones only, with some absent. The profile shows tens of thousands of clones, 94% of them singletons.

This clonotype was sampled from a boy in the first two years of life with a congenital heart defect but otherwise immunologically healthy. The chain is built from TRBV2 and TRBJ2-2; 12 nucleotides agree with TRBD2. Sequencing input: blood. The CDR3 loop reads CACPTSGGPHTGELFF. CDR3 DNA: TGTGCCTGCCCGACTAGCGGGGGCCCTCACACCGGGGAGCTGTTTTTT.